The clone carrying this T cell receptor (beta chain) showed up just once. The data were taken from a study of blood T cell repertoires in COVID-19. V gave up 1 base and J gave up 4 bases, with 13 bases separating them. The CDR3 extends over 15 amino acids. Per germline, CDR1 LNHDA and CDR2 SQIVND (reference sequence). Measured with immunoSEQ multiplex PCR; TCRdb has only the in-frame clones, and not every one. The sample has tens of thousands of clones, about 80% seen once. The sequence derives from a man aged 60 to 75 with acute or convalescent COVID-19. The gene calls are TRBV19 and TRBJ1-2, with D possibly matching TRBD1 (5 bases). Sequenced material: peripheral blood. The CDR3 DNA is TGTGCCAGTAGTATAGGGGGGGGATCCTCCTATGGCTACACCTTC. It yields the protein CASSIGGGSSYGYTF.